This T cell receptor (beta chain) originates from a study of blood T cell repertoires in COVID-19. This CDR3 is 14 amino acids long. The V gene lost 4 bases and the J gene lost 6 bases, with 13 bases spanning the gap. Germline lookup yields CDR1 SNHLY and CDR2 FYNNEI. TCRdb keeps only in-frame clones here, not all; method: immunoSEQ multiplex PCR. The data contain around 220,000 clones, about 85% of them singletons. This clone was seen more than once but under ten times. This sequence was found in a woman in her forties or fifties with COVID-19, enrolled during active disease. Sequencing was performed on peripheral blood. The chain is built from TRBV2 and TRBJ1-5, with TRBD1 as a possible D gene (5 bases). For the CDR3, the DNA is TGTGCCAGCAGTGGGGGCAGGGAGGTTCAGCCCCAGCATTTT. Amino acid sequence: CASSGGREVQPQHF.